Listed below are T cell receptor beta chains from one sample, sequenced in a study of T cell repertoires in cytomegalovirus infection. TCRdb reprocessed the reads with MiXCR, giving one entry per CDR3 protein. The table includes under 850,000 distinct CDR3 sequences, 35% to 45% detected once. Sequenced material: PBMCs. These receptors were collected from a human donor in good health (CMV status not recorded). Some clones in this sample may be carry-over from other donors' samples. CDR3s include the opening cysteine and the closing phenylalanine or tryptophan. The D gene is left open where the match is weak. The size entry is marked missing in some rows and otherwise reads once, few, many or a size class.

size	J	V	D	length	CDR3	DNA
-	TRBJ2-7	TRBV20-1	-	14	CSARDSGGGYEQYF	TGCAGTGCTAGAGATTCGGGCGGAGGCTACGAGCAGTACTTC
many	TRBJ2-2	TRBV7-2	TRBD1	16	CASSPYRGPHTGELFF	TGTGCCAGCAGCCCATACAGGGGGCCCCACACCGGGGAGCTGTTTTTT
-	TRBJ2-5	TRBV7-6	TRBD2	17	CASSPTSGGNVEETQYF	TGTGCCAGCAGCCCCACTAGCGGGGGGAATGTGGAAGAGACCCAGTACTTC
-	TRBJ2-7	TRBV4-1	TRBD2	14	CASSQIMTSGGQYF	TGCGCCAGCAGCCAAATCATGACTAGCGGGGGGCAGTACTTC
few	TRBJ1-5	TRBV24-1	-	16	CATSDKQGAFDQPQHF	TGTGCCACCAGTGATAAACAGGGTGCGTTTGATCAGCCCCAGCATTTT
few	TRBJ1-5	TRBV28	-	10	CASSLRPQHF	TGTGCCAGCAGTTTACGGCCCCAGCATTTT
-	TRBJ1-1	TRBV13	-	14	CASSHRGANTEAFF	TGTGCCAGCAGCCATAGGGGGGCGAACACTGAAGCTTTCTTT
few	TRBJ2-7	TRBV7-2	TRBD2	16	CASSSLAGLHTYEQYF	TGTGCCAGCAGCTCTCTGGCGGGACTACATACCTACGAGCAGTACTTC
-	TRBJ2-1	TRBV7-3	-	16	CASSLLGGSAFNEQFF	TGTGCCAGCAGCTTATTGGGGGGCTCCGCCTTCAATGAGCAGTTCTTC
-	TRBJ1-1	TRBV5-6	-	18	CASSLKRGMRGSDTEAFF	TGTGCCAGCAGCCTTAAAAGGGGAATGAGGGGTTCGGACACTGAAGCTTTCTTT
few	TRBJ1-1	TRBV11-3	-	13	CASSLRVATEAFF	TGTGCCAGCAGCTTGAGGGTGGCAACTGAAGCTTTCTTT
-	TRBJ1-1	TRBV19	-	14	CASSIARTNTEAFF	TGTGCCAGTAGTATAGCCAGAACTAACACTGAAGCTTTCTTT
-	TRBJ1-6	TRBV7-9	-	15	CASSLASRDNSPLHF	TGTGCCAGCAGCTTAGCGTCCAGAGATAATTCACCCCTCCACTTT
few	TRBJ1-6	TRBV7-3	-	13	CASSFGGDSPLHF	TGTGCCAGCAGCTTCGGGGGTGATTCACCCCTCCACTTT
once	TRBJ1-2	TRBV7-2	-	14	CASSLVGTFMSYTF	TGTGCCAGCAGCTTAGTCGGGACATTTATGTCCTACACATTC
-	TRBJ1-3	TRBV27	-	13	CASSSWIGNTIYF	TGTGCCAGCAGCTCCTGGATTGGAAACACCATATATTTT
-	TRBJ1-2	TRBV28	-	16	CASILAPGRGGYGYTF	TGTGCCAGCATTTTAGCTCCCGGACGGGGAGGGTATGGCTACACCTTC
many	TRBJ2-1	TRBV7-6	-	13	CASSKGPGNEQFF	TGTGCCAGCAGCAAAGGGCCGGGAAATGAGCAGTTCTTC
once	TRBJ2-5	TRBV4-1	-	12	CASTQDGGFQYF	TGCGCCAGCACCCAAGATGGTGGGTTCCAGTACTTC
-	TRBJ1-1	TRBV6-1	-	14	CASRLLLTDTEAFF	TGTGCCAGCAGGCTGCTCCTAACGGACACTGAAGCTTTCTTT
-	TRBJ1-4	TRBV20-1	TRBD1	16	CSARDDTGVRNEKLFF	TGCAGTGCTAGAGATGACACAGGGGTGAGAAATGAAAAACTGTTTTTT
many	TRBJ2-1	TRBV7-2	TRBD2	16	CASSIRAGRLLNEQFF	TGTGCCAGCAGCATAAGAGCGGGAAGGTTGTTGAATGAGCAGTTCTTC
-	TRBJ2-7	TRBV12-3/TRBV12-4	-	13	CASSLPGLPAEYF	TGTGCCAGCAGTCTCCCGGGACTCCCGGCCGAGTACTTC
-	TRBJ1-1	TRBV6-5	-	12	CASSLVNTEDFF	TGTGCCAGCAGTTTAGTAAACACTGAAGATTTCTTT
once	TRBJ2-1	TRBV27	TRBD2	16	CASSSTGTSVYNEQFF	TGTGCCAGCAGCTCTACCGGGACTAGTGTTTATAATGAGCAGTTCTTC
few	TRBJ2-1	TRBV7-6	-	17	CASSLIHRQGGHNEQFF	TGTGCCAGCAGCTTAATACATCGCCAGGGGGGCCACAATGAGCAGTTCTTC
-	TRBJ1-2	TRBV27	-	13	CASSFSGAVGYTF	TGTGCCAGCAGTTTTTCGGGGGCGGTAGGCTACACCTTC
-	TRBJ1-3	TRBV5-4	-	18	CASPHLDCSQWGGNTIYF	TGTGCCAGCCCTCACCTGGACTGCTCTCAGTGGGGAGGAAACACCATATATTTT
many	TRBJ1-6	TRBV7-9	TRBD1	15	CASSLTGADNSPLHF	TGTGCCAGCAGCTTAACAGGGGCAGACAATTCACCCCTCCACTTT
-	TRBJ2-5	TRBV7-6	TRBD2	17	CASSAGSTSALQETQYF	TGTGCCAGCAGCGCTGGGTCGACTAGCGCCCTCCAAGAGACCCAGTACTTC
few	TRBJ1-1	TRBV12-3/TRBV12-4	TRBD1	13	CASSSGQGNEAFF	TGTGCCAGCAGTTCCGGACAGGGCAATGAAGCTTTCTTT
few	TRBJ2-2	TRBV7-6	-	15	CASSHPGGIPGELFF	TGTGCCAGCAGCCACCCTGGAGGGATACCCGGGGAGCTGTTTTTT